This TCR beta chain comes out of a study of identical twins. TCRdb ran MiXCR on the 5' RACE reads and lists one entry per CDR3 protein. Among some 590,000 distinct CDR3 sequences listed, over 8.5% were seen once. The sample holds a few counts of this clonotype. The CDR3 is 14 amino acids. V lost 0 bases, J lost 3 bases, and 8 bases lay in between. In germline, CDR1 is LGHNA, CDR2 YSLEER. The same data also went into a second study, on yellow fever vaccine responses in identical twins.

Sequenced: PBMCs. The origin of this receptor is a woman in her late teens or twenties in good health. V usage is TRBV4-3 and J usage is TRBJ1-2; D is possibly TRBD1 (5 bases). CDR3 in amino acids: CASSQDRAYYGYTF. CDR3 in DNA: TGCGCCAGCAGCCAAGACAGGGCATACTATGGCTACACCTTC.